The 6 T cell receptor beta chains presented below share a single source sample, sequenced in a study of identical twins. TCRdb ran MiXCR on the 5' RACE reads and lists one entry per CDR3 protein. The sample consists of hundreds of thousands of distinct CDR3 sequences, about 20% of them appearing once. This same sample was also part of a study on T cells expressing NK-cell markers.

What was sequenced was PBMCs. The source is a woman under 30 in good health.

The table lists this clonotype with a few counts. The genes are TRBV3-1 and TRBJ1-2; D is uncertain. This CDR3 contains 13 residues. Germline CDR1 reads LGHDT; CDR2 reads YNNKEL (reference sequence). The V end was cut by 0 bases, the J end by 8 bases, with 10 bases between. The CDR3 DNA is TGTGCCAGCAGCCAAGAGGGAATTGGAGGCTACACCTTC. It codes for CASSQEGIGGYTF.

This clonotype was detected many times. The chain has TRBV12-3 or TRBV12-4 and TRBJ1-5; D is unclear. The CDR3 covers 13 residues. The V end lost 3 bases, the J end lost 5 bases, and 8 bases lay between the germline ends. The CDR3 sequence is CASSFGSHQPQHF. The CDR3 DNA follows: TGTGCCAGCAGTTTCGGCAGCCATCAGCCCCAGCATTTT.

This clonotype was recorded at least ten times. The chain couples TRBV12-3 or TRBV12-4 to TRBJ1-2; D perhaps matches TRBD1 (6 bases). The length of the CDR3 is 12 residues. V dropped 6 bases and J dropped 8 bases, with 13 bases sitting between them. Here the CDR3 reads CASRKYTGGYTF. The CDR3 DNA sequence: TGTGCCAGCAGGAAGTACACAGGGGGCTACACCTTC.

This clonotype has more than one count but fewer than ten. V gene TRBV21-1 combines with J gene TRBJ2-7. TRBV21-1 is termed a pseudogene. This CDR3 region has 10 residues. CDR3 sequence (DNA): TGTGCCAGCAGCAAATCCGAGCAGTACTTC. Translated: CASSKSEQYF.

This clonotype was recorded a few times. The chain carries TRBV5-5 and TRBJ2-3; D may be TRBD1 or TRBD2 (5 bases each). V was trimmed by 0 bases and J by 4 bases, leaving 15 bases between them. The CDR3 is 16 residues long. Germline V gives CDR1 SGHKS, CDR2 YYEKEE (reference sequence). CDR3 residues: CASSLGWKGDADTQYF. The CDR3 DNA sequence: TGTGCCAGCAGCTTGGGGTGGAAAGGGGACGCAGATACGCAGTATTTT.

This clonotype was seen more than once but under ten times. This chain's CDR3 is CASSLGGSGYEQYF. CDR3 nucleotide sequence: TGTGCCAGCAGCTTAGGTGGGAGCGGCTACGAGCAGTACTTC. The chain combines TRBV7-2 with TRBJ2-7; D is perhaps TRBD2 (5 bases). Per germline, CDR1 SGHTA and CDR2 FQGNSA. The CDR3 sequence is 14 residues long. Trimming took 1 base from V and 3 from J, leaving 10 bases between them.